The clone carrying this TCR beta chain was detected many times. Its antigen is undetermined. The CDR3 is cut off 3 residues early in the read; its end comes from the germline J gene. The protocol was immunoSEQ multiplex PCR, while the TCRdb copy is restricted to in-frame clones and leaves out a portion. Singletons are absent from the sample, which has over 35,000 clones. The data belong to a study of T cell clonality in common variable immunodeficiency. General study points: Compared with controls, CVID subjects had fewer shared TCRbeta clones. Reportedly, TCR beta sequences from common variable immunodeficiency showed fewer deletions and N-nucleotide insertions.

Germline CDR1 is PRHDT and CDR2 is FYEKMQ (reference sequence). V shed 5 bases, J shed 5 bases, and the junction held 10 bases outside the gene matches. There are 15 residues in the CDR3. The source of this sequence is a person aged 18 to 70 in good health. Sequenced input: peripheral blood mononuclear cells. This sequence joins TRBV13 and TRBJ2-7; TRBD1 matches 9 bases. CDR3 region: CASSQAGTGIHEQYF. CDR3 DNA (partial): TGTGCCAGCAGCCAAGCCGGGACAGGGATTCACGAG.